The clone carrying this T cell receptor beta chain has a single count. The data originate from a study of CD4 T cells in relation to SARS-CoV-2 and coronaviruses. V was clipped by 11 bases and J by 2 bases, with 14 bases between them. Germline CDR1 is LNHDA and CDR2 is SQIVND (reference sequence). This CDR3 is 13 amino acids long. Profiled with immunoSEQ multiplex PCR; TCRdb holds only in-frame clones, not every one. Altogether tens of thousands of clones are present, approximately 95% being singletons, with the ten largest covering approximately 0.21%. The unexposed donors gave CD4+ T cells in 2011-2018, prior to COVID-19. Naive and memory CD4+ T cells came from enriched cryopreserved PBMCs.

The sequenced material came from naive CD4+ T cells from PBMCs. The subset denotes: naive CD4+ T cells isolated by negative enrichment. The sequence derives from a human donor in good health. The chain carries TRBV19 and TRBJ2-3; D is perhaps TRBD2 (5 bases). CDR3 sequence reads: CASERDDTDTQYF. For the CDR3, the DNA is TGTGCCTCTGAGAGGGATGACACAGATACGCAGTATTTT.